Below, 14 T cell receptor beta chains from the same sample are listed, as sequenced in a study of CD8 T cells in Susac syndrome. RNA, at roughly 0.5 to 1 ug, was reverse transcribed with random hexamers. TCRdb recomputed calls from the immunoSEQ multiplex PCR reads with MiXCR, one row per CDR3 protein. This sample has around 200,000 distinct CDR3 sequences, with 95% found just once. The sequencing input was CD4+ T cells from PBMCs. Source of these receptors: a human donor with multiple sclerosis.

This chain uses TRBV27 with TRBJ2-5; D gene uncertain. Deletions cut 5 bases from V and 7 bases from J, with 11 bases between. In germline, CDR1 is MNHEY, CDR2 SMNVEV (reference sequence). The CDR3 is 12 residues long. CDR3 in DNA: TGTGCCAGCAGTCGTCCTTCGGGGACCCAGTACTTC. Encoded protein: CASSRPSGTQYF.

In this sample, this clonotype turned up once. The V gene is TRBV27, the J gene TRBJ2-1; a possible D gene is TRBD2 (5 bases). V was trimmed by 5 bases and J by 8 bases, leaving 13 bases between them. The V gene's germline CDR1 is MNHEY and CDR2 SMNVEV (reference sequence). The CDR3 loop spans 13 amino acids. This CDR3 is CASSRGLQDEQFF. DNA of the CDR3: TGTGCCAGCAGTCGCGGACTCCAAGATGAGCAGTTCTTC.

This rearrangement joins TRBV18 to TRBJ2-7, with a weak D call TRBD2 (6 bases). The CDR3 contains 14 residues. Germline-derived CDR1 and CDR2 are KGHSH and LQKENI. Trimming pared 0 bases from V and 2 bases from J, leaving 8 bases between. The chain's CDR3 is CASSPPASAYEQYF. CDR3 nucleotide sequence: TGTGCCAGCTCACCACCGGCTAGCGCCTACGAGCAGTACTTC.

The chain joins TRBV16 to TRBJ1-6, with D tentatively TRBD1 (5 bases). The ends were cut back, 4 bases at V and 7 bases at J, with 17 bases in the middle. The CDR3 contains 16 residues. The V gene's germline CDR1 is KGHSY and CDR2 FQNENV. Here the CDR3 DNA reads TGTGCCAGCAGCCGCGGCCGGGGGAATTGGAATTCACCCCTCCACTTT. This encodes CASSRGRGNWNSPLHF. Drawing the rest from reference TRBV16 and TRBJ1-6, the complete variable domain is GEEVAQTPKHLVRGEGQKAKLYCAPIKGHSYVFWYQQVLKNEFKFLISFQNENVFDETGMPKERFSAKCLPNSPCSLEIQATKLEDSAVYFCASSRGRGNWNSPLHFGNGTRLTVT.

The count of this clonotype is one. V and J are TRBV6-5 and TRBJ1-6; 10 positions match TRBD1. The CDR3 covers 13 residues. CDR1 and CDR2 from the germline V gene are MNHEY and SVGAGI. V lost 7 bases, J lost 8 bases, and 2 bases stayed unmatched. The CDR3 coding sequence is TGTGCCAGCAACGGACAGGGGGATTCACCCCTCCACTTT. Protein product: CASNGQGDSPLHF.

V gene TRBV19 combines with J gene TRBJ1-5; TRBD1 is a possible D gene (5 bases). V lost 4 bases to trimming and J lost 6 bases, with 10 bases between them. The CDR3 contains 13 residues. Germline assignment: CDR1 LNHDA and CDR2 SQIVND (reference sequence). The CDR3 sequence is CASSKDILQPQHF. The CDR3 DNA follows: TGTGCCAGTAGTAAGGACATACTTCAGCCCCAGCATTTT.

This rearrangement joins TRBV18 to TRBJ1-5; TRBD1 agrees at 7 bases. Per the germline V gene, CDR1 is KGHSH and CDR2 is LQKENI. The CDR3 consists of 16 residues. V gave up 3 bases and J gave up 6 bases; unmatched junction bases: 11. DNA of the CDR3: TGTGCCAGCTCACCCCGACTCCGGGACAGTGCTCAGCCCCAGCATTTT. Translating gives CASSPRLRDSAQPQHF.

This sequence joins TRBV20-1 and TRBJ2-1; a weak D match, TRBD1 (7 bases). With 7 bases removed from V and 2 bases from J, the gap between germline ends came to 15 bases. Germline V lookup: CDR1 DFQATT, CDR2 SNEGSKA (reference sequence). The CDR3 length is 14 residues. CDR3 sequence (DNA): TGCAGTGTAACCTCAGGGGGGCCCTACAATGAGCAGTTCTTC. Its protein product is CSVTSGGPYNEQFF.

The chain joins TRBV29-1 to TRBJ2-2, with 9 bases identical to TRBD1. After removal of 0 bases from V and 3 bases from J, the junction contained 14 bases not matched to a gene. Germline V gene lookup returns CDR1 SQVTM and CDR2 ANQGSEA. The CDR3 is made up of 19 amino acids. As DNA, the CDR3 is TGCAGCGTTGAAGATAAGAGTCTTCTCGGGACAGGGTACACCGGGGAGCTGTTTTTT. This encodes CSVEDKSLLGTGYTGELFF.

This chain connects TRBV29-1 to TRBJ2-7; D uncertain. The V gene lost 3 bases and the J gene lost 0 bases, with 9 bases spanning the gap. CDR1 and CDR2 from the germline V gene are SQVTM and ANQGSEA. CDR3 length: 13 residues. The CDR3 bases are TGCAGCGTTGAGGTCGCCGCCTCCTACGAGCAGTACTTC. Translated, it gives CSVEVAASYEQYF.

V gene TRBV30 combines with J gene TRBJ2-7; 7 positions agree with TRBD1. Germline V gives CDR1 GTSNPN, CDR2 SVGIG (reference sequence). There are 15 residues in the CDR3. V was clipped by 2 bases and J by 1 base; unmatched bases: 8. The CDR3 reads CAWSLQSTGSYEQYF. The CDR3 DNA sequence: TGTGCCTGGAGTTTGCAATCGACAGGGTCCTACGAGCAGTACTTC.

The CDR3 spells CAHLRPRVDISVYGYTF. The CDR3 nucleotides read TGTGCCCACCTTCGTCCACGCGTGGACATAAGCGTCTATGGCTACACCTTC. The V and J genes are TRBV7-9 and TRBJ1-2; weak D call: TRBD1 (5 bases). Trimming took 11 bases from V and 4 from J, leaving 29 bases between them. The CDR3 is 17 amino acids. Germline V gives CDR1 SEHNR, CDR2 FQNEAQ (reference sequence).

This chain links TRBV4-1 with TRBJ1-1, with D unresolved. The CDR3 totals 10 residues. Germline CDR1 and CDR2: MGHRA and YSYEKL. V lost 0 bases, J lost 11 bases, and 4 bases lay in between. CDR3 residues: CASSQDLAFF. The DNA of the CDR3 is TGCGCCAGCAGCCAAGATTTGGCTTTCTTT.

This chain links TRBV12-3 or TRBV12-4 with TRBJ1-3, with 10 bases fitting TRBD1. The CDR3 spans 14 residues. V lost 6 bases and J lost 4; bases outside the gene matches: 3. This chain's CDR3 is CASRKGQGGNTIYF. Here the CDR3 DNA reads TGTGCCAGCAGAAAGGGACAGGGGGGAAACACCATATATTTT.